The T cell receptor (beta chain) described here comes from a study of T-cell reconstitution after alpha-beta-depleted transplantation in children. There are a few counts of this clonotype. The CDR3 spans 16 residues. The trim removed 5 bases at V and 4 bases at J, leaving 6 bases unmatched. Preparing the TCRbeta library involved the use of unique molecular identifiers. TCRdb reprocessed the PCR reads with MiXCR, giving one entry per CDR3 protein. The data show around 370,000 distinct CDR3 sequences, with 10% seen just once and 2% to 3% held by the top ten. The J gene is TRBJ2-1, the V gene TRBV12-3 or TRBV12-4; 12 bases map to TRBD2. Sequencing used PBMCs from the stem cell graft donor, obtained from the stem cell graft. The receptor comes from a human donor who donated a stem cell graft to a child with acute lymphoblastic leukemia. CDR3: CASSMGLAGPYNEQFF. The CDR3 region has the DNA TGTGCCAGCAGTATGGGACTAGCGGGTCCTTACAATGAGCAGTTCTTC.